These T cell receptor beta chains were read from a single sample in a study of early T cells in non-severe SARS-CoV-2 infection. TCRdb reanalysed the 5' RACE reads using MiXCR and keeps one entry per CDR3 protein. Of 70,000 to 85,000 distinct CDR3 sequences listed, more than 4% are singletons. The source material was whole blood, sampled at baseline. The receptor source for this set is an adult who was a healthcare worker with PCR-confirmed SARS-CoV-2 infection or an uninfected control (not recorded which). The CDR3 runs from the conserved cysteine through the conserved F or W. The D gene is left open where the match is weak. Expanded clones get a size class; other rows say once, few or many, or leave the size out.

D,V,size,J,DNA,CDR3
.,TRBV4-1,many,TRBJ2-7,TGCGCCAGCGCAAACCTTACCTACGAGCAGTACTTC,CASANLTYEQYF
TRBD1,TRBV12-3/TRBV12-4,.,TRBJ2-3,TGTGCCAGCAGTTCCACAGGGGGGACAGATACGCAGTATTTT,CASSSTGGTDTQYF
.,TRBV28,many,TRBJ1-4,TGTGCCAGCAGTTTCTATGGACAGTCTAATGAAAAACTGTTTTTT,CASSFYGQSNEKLFF
TRBD1,TRBV28,few,TRBJ1-4,TGTGCCAGCAGTTCCCTTGGACAGGGGGCTGAAAAACTGTTTTTT,CASSSLGQGAEKLFF
.,TRBV27,many,TRBJ2-7,TGTGCCAGCAGTCCTTCGGTACAGATCTACGAGCAGTACTTC,CASSPSVQIYEQYF
.,TRBV18,.,TRBJ2-1,TGTGCCAGCTCACGAATGGCTACCTATGAGCAGTTCTTC,CASSRMATYEQFF
.,TRBV6-1,many,TRBJ1-1,TGTGCCAGCAGTGAACTACAGGGCAGGGGGAACACTGAAGCTTTCTTT,CASSELQGRGNTEAFF
TRBD2,TRBV5-1,many,TRBJ2-5,TGCGCCAGCAGCTTGGGAGGACTAGCGGGCCAAGAGACCCAGTACTTC,CASSLGGLAGQETQYF
.,TRBV27,many,TRBJ2-7,TGTGCCAGCAGTTTACCCTCCGGAGGGCAGTACTTC,CASSLPSGGQYF
.,TRBV3-1,.,TRBJ2-1,TGTGCCAGCAGCCCCCCATATGGGGAAATGGGGAATGAGCAGTTCTTC,CASSPPYGEMGNEQFF
TRBD1,TRBV18,many,TRBJ2-3,TGTGCCAGCTCACCGAGTACGACAGGGGGCGATCTGGATACGCAGTATTTT,CASSPSTTGGDLDTQYF
.,TRBV27,many,TRBJ1-6,TGTGCCAGCAGTTTGAGAGTGGGCAGGGCAGGTTCACCCCTCCACTTT,CASSLRVGRAGSPLHF
TRBD1,TRBV27,many,TRBJ1-3,TGTGCCAGCAGCCGAGGGGGCGCGGGAGGAAACACCATATATTTT,CASSRGGAGGNTIYF
.,TRBV25-1,many,TRBJ2-7,TGTGCCAGCAGTGAAACAGGGATACACGAGCAGTACTTC,CASSETGIHEQYF
TRBD1,TRBV6-2/TRBV6-3,few,TRBJ2-7,TGTGCCAGCAGTTACCGAGGGACAGGGGCTTTCTACGAGCAGTACTTC,CASSYRGTGAFYEQYF
.,TRBV27,many,TRBJ1-1,TGTGCCAGCAGTTGGGGGCTGAACACTGAAGCTTTCTTT,CASSWGLNTEAFF
.,TRBV12-3/TRBV12-4,.,TRBJ2-1,TGTGCCAGCACGGCTAGCGCCACGAACAATGAGCAGTTCTTC,CASTASATNNEQFF
.,TRBV23-1,many,TRBJ2-1,TGCGCCAGCAGTCAATCGGAACAGGGGAGGACGGATGAGCAGTTCTTC,CASSQSEQGRTDEQFF
TRBD2,TRBV27,many,TRBJ2-1,TGTGCCAGCAGTTTTTGGACTAGCGGCAATGAGCAGTTCTTC,CASSFWTSGNEQFF
.,TRBV12-3/TRBV12-4,many,TRBJ1-6,TGTGCCAGCAGTTTAGCCCGAGGTGACTCCTATAATTCACCCCTCCACTTT,CASSLARGDSYNSPLHF
.,TRBV11-2,.,TRBJ1-2,TGTGCCAGCAGCTTATCCGGGGGCGGTTATGGCTACACCTTC,CASSLSGGGYGYTF
.,TRBV29-1,.,TRBJ2-7,TGCAGCGCCCAAAAGGCGGGGAGCGAGCAGTACTTC,CSAQKAGSEQYF